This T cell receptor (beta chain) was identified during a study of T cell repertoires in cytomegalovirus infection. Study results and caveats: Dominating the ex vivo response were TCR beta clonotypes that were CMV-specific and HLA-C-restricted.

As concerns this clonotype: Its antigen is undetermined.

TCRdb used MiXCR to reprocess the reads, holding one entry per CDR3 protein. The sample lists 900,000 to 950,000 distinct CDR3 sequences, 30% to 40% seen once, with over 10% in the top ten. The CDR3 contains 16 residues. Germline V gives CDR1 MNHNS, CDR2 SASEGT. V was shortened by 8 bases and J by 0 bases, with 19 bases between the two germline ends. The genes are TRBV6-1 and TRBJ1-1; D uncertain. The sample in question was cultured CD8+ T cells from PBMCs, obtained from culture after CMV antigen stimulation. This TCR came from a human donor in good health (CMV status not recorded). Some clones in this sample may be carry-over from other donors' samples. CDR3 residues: CASDSGVYTMNTEAFF. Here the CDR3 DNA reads TGTGCCAGCGACTCGGGCGTGTACACTATGAACACTGAAGCTTTCTTT.